The clone carrying this T cell receptor beta chain has at least ten counts. Its antigen is unidentified. CDR3 length: 14 amino acids. Germline trimming cut 6 bases from V and 4 bases from J; bases unmatched to any gene: 5. Germline lookup yields CDR1 SGHTA and CDR2 FQGNSA. The donors, aged about 6 to 95, were healthy Caucasians from Russia. These data originate in a study of blood T cells in healthy people across ages. Overall study results and limits: Older age went with lower TCR beta diversity per million T cells, in a roughly linear way.

Using a J-beta primer mix together with a sample-barcoded 5' primer, a second PCR was run for roughly 6 to 12 cycles. TCRdb redid the calling of the 5' RACE reads with MiXCR, one entry per CDR3 protein. The table records approximately 1.5 million distinct CDR3 sequences, approximately 39% of them present only once. This chain connects TRBV7-2 to TRBJ1-2; 10 bases agree with TRBD1. The sequenced sample was blood. This TCR was sampled from a woman aged 18-35 years in good health. The DNA for the CDR3 is TGTGCCAGCAGTTCCCGGGACAGGGGCTATGGCTACACCTTC. This gives the protein CASSSRDRGYGYTF.